The 5 T cell receptor beta chains listed next were all sequenced from one sample in a study of T cells after yellow fever vaccination (dated by TCRdb to about 2019). This sample's treatment or condition label indicates: live attenuated yellow fever vaccine strain. Receptor amplification or capture employed 5' RACE. The sequencer listed for this sample is Illumina HiSeq 2500. TCRdb reanalyzed the raw reads on its own, using fastp at Q25 for trimming and MiXCR for clone calling, and kept in-frame beta chains. Every distinct CDR3 protein forms one entry, paired with its most common genes and DNA. This sample comprises approximately 550,000 distinct CDR3 sequences, 19% of them detected only once. The ten top clones hold roughly an eighth of the sample. Sequenced material: PBMCs, taken 15 days after the yellow fever booster vaccination. The receptors were gathered from a man younger than 40 who received the YFV17D yellow fever vaccine.

The V call is TRBV7-3, the J call TRBJ2-3, with unresolved D. With 5 bases removed from V and 1 base from J, the gap between germline ends came to 7 bases. The CDR3 extends over 13 amino acids. Germline lookup yields CDR1 SGHTA and CDR2 FQGTGA. The CDR3 DNA sequence: TGTGCCAGCAGCCGAGTTGGCACAGATACGCAGTATTTT. Protein sequence: CASSRVGTDTQYF.

This clonotype was counted a few times. The gene calls are TRBV3-1 and TRBJ2-7; D is undetermined. This CDR3 contains 13 residues. V was shortened by 4 bases and J by 6 bases, with 13 bases between the two germline ends. Germline CDR1 and CDR2: LGHDT and YNNKEL (reference sequence). CDR3 protein: CASSPQPIAEQYF. In DNA, the CDR3 is TGTGCCAGCAGCCCGCAACCTATCGCCGAGCAGTACTTC.

This clonotype has only a few counts. The chain recombines TRBV29-1 with TRBJ2-5; the match to TRBD1 covers 10 bases. The V gene's germline CDR1 is SQVTM and CDR2 ANQGSEA. Trimming cost V 1 base and J 5 bases; bases outside gene matches: 1. The CDR3 contains 13 residues. The CDR3 nucleotides read TGCAGCGTTGAAGGGGGACAGGGGGAGACCCAGTACTTC. This sequence encodes CSVEGGQGETQYF. The variable domain in full, completed from reference TRBV29-1 and TRBJ2-5, reads SAVISQKPSRDICQRGTSLTIQCQVDSQVTMMFWYRQQPGQSLTLIATANQGSEATYESGFVIDKFPISRPNLTFSTLTVSNMSPEDSSIYLCSVEGGQGETQYFGPGTRLLVL.

This chain joins TRBV18 and TRBJ2-7, with 7 bases matching TRBD2. The V gene end was trimmed by 6 bases and the J gene end by 0 bases; junction bases not matched to a gene: 11. Germline values: CDR1 KGHSH, CDR2 LQKENI. The CDR3 sequence is 16 residues long. The CDR3 nucleotides are TGTGCCAGCTCTCCCTACAGCAGCGGGATCTCCTACGAGCAGTACTTC. This codes for CASSPYSSGISYEQYF.

This clonotype was counted at least ten times. V gene TRBV24-1 combines with J gene TRBJ2-5, with D maybe TRBD2 (5 bases). V dropped 6 bases and J dropped 1 base, with 14 bases sitting between them. This CDR3 is built from 15 residues. Germline lookup yields CDR1 KGHDR and CDR2 SFDVKD. CDR3 sequence: CATSTPRAGQETQYF. The CDR3 region has the DNA TGTGCCACCAGTACCCCGCGGGCGGGCCAAGAGACCCAGTACTTC.